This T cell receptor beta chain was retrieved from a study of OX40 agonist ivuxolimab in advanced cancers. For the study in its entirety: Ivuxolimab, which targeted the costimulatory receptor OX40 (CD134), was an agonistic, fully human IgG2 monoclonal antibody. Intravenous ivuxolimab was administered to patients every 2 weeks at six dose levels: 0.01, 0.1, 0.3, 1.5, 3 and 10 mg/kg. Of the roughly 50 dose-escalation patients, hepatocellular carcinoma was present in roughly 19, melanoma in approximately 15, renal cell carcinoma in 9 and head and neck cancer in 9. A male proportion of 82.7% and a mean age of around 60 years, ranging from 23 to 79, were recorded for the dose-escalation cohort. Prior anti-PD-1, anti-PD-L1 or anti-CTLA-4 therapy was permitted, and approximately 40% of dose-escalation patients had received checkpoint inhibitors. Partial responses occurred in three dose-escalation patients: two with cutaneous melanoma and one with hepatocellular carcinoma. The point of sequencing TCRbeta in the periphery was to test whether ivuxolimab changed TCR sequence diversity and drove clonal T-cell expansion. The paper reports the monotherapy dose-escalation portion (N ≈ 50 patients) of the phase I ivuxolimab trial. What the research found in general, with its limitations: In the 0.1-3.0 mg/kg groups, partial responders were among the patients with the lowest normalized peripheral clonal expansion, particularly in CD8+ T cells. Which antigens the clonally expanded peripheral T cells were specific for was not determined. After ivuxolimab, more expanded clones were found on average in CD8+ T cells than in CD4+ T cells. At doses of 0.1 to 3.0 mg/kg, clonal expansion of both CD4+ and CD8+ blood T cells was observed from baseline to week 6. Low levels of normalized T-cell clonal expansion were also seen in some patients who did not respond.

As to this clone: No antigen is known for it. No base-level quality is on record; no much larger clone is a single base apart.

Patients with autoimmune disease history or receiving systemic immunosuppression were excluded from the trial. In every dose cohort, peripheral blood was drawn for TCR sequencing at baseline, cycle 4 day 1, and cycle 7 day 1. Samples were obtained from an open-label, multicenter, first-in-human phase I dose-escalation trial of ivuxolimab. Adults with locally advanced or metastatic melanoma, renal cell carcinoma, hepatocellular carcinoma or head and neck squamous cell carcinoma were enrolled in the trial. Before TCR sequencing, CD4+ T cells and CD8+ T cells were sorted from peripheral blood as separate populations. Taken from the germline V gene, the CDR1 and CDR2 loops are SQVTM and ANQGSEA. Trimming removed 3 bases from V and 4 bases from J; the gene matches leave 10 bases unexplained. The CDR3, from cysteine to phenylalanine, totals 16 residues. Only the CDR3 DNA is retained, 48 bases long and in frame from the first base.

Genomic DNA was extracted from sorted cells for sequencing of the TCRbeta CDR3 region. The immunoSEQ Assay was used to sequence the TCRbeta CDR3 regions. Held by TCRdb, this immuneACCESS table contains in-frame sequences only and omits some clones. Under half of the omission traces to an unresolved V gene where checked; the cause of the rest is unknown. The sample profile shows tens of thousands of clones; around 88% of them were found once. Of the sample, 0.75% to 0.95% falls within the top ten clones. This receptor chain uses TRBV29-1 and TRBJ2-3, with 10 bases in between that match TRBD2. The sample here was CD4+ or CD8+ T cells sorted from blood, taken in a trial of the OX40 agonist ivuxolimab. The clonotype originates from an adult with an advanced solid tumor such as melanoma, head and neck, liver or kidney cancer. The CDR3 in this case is CSVDRRLAGVADTQYF. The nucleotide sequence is TGCAGCGTTGACCGCCGTCTAGCGGGAGTCGCAGATACGCAGTATTTT.